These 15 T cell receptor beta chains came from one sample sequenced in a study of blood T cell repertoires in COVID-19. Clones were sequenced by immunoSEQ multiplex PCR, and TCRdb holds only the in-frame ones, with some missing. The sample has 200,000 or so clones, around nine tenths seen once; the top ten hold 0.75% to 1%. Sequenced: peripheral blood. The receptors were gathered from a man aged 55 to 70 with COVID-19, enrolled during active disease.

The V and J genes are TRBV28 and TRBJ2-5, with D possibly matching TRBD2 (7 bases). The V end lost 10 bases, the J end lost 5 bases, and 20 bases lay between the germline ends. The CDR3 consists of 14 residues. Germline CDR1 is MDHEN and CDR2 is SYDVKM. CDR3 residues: CAIRKGEGGETQYF. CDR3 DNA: TGTGCCATCCGAAAGGGGGAGGGAGGGGAGACCCAGTACTTC.

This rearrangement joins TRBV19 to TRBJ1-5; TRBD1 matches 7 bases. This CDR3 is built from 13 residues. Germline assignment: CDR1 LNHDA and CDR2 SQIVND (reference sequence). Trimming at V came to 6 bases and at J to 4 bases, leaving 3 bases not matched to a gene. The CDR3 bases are TGTGCCAGTAGGACAGGGCGTAATCAGCCCCAGCATTTT. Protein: CASRTGRNQPQHF. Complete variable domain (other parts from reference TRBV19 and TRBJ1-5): DGGITQSPKYLFRKEGQNVTLSCEQNLNHDAMYWYRQDPGQGLRLIYYSQIVNDFQKGDIAEGYSVSREKKESFPLTVTSAQKNPTAFYLCASRTGRNQPQHFGDGTRLSIL.

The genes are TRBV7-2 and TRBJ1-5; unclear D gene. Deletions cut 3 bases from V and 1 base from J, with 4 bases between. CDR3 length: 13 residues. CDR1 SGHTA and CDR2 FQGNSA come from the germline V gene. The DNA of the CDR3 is TGTGCCAGCAGCTTCGGGAGCAATCAGCCCCAGCATTTT. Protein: CASSFGSNQPQHF.

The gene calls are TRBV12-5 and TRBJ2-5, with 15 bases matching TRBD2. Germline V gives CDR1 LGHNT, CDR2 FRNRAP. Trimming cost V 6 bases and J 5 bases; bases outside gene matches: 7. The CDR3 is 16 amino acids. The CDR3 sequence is CASGPGTSGRWETQYF. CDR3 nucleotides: TGTGCTAGTGGCCCGGGGACTAGCGGGAGGTGGGAGACCCAGTACTTC. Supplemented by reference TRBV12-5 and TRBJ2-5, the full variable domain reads DARVTQTPRHKVTEMGQEVTMRCQPILGHNTVFWYRQTMMQGLELLAYFRNRAPLDDSGMPKDRFSAEMPDATLATLKIQPSEPRDSAVYFCASGPGTSGRWETQYFGPGTRLLVL.

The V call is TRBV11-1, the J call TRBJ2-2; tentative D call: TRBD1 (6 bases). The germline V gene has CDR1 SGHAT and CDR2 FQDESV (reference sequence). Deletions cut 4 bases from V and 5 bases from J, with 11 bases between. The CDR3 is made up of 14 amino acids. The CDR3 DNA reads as TGTGCCAGCAGCTCCAACAGGGTTACCGGGGAGCTGTTTTTT. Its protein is CASSSNRVTGELFF.

The CDR3 bases are TGTGCCAGCAGCATAACAGGGTCGAGCTACACCTTC. Protein product: CASSITGSSYTF. The chain employs TRBV7-9 and TRBJ1-2; possibly TRBD1 for D (6 bases). V gave up 5 bases and J gave up 9 bases, with 13 bases separating them. Germline V lookup: CDR1 SEHNR, CDR2 FQNEAQ (reference sequence). The CDR3 is 12 residues long. Full variable domain (missing parts from reference TRBV7-9 and TRBJ1-2): DTGVSQNPRHKITKRGQNVTFRCDPISEHNRLYWYRQTLGQGPEFLTYFQNEAQLEKSRLLSDRFSAERPKGSFSTLEIQRTEQGDSAMYLCASSITGSSYTFGSGTRLTVV.

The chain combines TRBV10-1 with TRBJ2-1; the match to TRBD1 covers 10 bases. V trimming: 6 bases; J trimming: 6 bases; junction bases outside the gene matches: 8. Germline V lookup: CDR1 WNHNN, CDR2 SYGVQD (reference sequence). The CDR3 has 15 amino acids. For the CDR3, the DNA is TGCGCCAGCAGAGTACCGGGACAGGGGATCAATGAGCAGTTCTTC. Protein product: CASRVPGQGINEQFF.

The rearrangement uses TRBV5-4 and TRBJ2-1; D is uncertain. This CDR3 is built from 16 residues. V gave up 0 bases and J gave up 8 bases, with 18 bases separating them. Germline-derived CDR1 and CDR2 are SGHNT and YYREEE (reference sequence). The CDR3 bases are TGTGCCAGCAGCTTGGGGGTGGGCCCCTCGCTCGATGAGCAGTTCTTC. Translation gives CASSLGVGPSLDEQFF.

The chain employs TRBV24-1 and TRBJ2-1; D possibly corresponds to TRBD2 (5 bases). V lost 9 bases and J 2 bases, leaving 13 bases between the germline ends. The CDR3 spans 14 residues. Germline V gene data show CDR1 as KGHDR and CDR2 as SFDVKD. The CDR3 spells CATRGKGTYNEQFF. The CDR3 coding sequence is TGTGCCACCCGAGGGAAGGGAACCTACAATGAGCAGTTCTTC.

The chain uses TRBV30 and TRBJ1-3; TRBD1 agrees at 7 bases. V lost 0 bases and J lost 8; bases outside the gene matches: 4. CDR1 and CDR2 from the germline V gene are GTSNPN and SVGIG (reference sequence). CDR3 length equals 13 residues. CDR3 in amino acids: CAWSVRQGDTIYF. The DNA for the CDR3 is TGTGCCTGGAGTGTACGACAGGGAGACACCATATATTTT.

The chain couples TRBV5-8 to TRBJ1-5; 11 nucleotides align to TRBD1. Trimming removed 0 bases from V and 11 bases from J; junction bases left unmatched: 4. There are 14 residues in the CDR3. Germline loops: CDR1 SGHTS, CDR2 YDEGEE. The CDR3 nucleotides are TGTGCCAGCAGCTTGGGGGACAGGGGGATTGCCCAGCATTTT. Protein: CASSLGDRGIAQHF.

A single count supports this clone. CDR3 residues: CASSAPAGETQYF. CDR3 in DNA: TGTGCCAGCAGCGCCCCAGCGGGAGAGACCCAGTACTTC. The chain is built from TRBV21-1 and TRBJ2-5; the table assigns TRBD2, which was not confirmed against the DNA. TRBV21-1 is designated a pseudogene. The CDR3 is made up of 13 amino acids.

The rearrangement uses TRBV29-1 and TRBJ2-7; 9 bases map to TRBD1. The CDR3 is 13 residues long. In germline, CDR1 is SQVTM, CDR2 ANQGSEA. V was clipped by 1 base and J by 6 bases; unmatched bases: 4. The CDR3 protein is CSVEGDRDSEQYF. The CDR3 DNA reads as TGCAGCGTTGAAGGGGACAGGGACAGCGAGCAGTACTTC.

The CDR3 DNA sequence: TGTGCCAGCAGCCCGGGTAGGGGGAGCAATCAGCCCCAGCATTTT. This gives the protein CASSPGRGSNQPQHF. The genes are TRBV7-2 and TRBJ1-5; a weak D match, TRBD1 (6 bases). The CDR3 is made up of 15 amino acids. V was trimmed by 5 bases and J by 1 base, leaving 12 bases between them. Looked up from germline, CDR1 is SGHTA and CDR2 is FQGNSA.

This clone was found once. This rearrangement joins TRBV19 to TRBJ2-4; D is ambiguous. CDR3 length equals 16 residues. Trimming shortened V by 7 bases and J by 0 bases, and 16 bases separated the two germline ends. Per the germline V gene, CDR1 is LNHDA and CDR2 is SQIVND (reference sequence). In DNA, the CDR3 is TGTGCCAGTACCGAAACCGCGCGACTAGCCAAAAACATTCAGTACTTC. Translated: CASTETARLAKNIQYF.